The present T cell receptor beta chain was sequenced within a study of blood T cell repertoires in COVID-19 (dated by TCRdb to about 2020). Regarding the research as a whole: The collaborator samples originated in the United States, Italy and Spain and spanned the acute and convalescent phases of COVID-19. The prospective study material was composed of cDNA or gDNA derived from T cells, B-cell-depleted T cells, or PBMCs. The dataset comprised deeply sampled blood TCRbeta repertoires from subjects exposed to, actively infected with, or recovered from COVID-19. Where available, HLA class I and class II types were taken from metadata supplied by the sample provider and were not determined by assay-based typing. The samples were drawn from the first 160 participants of the ongoing ImmuneRACE study and from some 1,300 subjects provided by 6 global collaborators. A de-identified subject ID, COVID-19 status, age in years and sex were almost always included in the sample metadata. A freely available public database, intended as a resource for researchers studying the immune response to SARS-CoV-2, is where the repertoires were released. What the research found in general, with its limitations: How much clinical and demographic metadata was included differed by source and by participant, and the metadata was provided uncurated.

TCRbeta CDR3 regions were amplified from genomic DNA using the immunoSEQ Assay, a bias-controlled multiplex PCR. The authors processed their data as follows. The number of nucleated cells in each sample was estimated by amplification of reference gene primers within the assay. Sequence reads were collapsed and filtered to measure the absolute abundance of every unique TCRbeta CDR3 rearrangement. For each sample, productive Simpson clonality was calculated as the square root of Simpson's diversity index over productive rearrangements. The clones in this table, taken by TCRdb from immuneACCESS, are in-frame only. Not every clone is retained; where verified, under half of the shortfall comes from an unresolved V gene, and the cause of the rest is unknown. V, J and clone size are those of that table, while D and trimming were read from the DNA. This sample is represented by 190,000 or so clones; about 89% of them were singletons. The biggest ten clones account for roughly 2.5% of the sample.

As for this clone: The specificity of this receptor is unknown. The record has no base qualities; no much larger clone is one base away.

The collaborating institutions used their own protocols to collect whole blood in K2EDTA tubes. For TCRbeta analysis, collaborator samples were shipped as frozen whole blood, as isolated PBMCs, or as DNA extracted from either sample type. Relative to germline, V is 1 base shorter and J is 6 bases shorter, with 7 bases between their ends. The CDR3 runs 14 residues from the cysteine to the phenylalanine. This entry keeps only the CDR3 DNA: 42 bases, framed from base 1. The germline V gene specifies MGHRA as CDR1 and YSYEKL as CDR2. Recombination linked TRBV4-1 to TRBJ1-6; the D gene cannot be named for sure. This sequence originates from a man aged 35-49 years with active or convalescent COVID-19. Material: peripheral blood. The nucleotides read TGCGCCAGCAGCCAAGGCTATGGTAATTCACCCCTCCACTTT. It translates as CASSQGYGNSPLHF.